The 27 T cell receptor beta chains below were found in one sample sequenced in a study of technical replicates of blood from a handful of donors. Using immunoSEQ multiplex PCR, the repertoire was profiled, and TCRdb retains in-frame clones only, with some absent. The sample shows some 83,000 clones, more than 90% of them seen only once. Sequenced input: T cells isolated from PBMCs. These receptors originate from a human donor in good health.

This clone appeared once. The rearrangement joins TRBV28 to TRBJ2-1, with TRBD2 identical over 14 bases. CDR3 length equals 15 residues. Germline loops: CDR1 MDHEN, CDR2 SYDVKM. Trimming at V came to 5 bases and at J to 6 bases, leaving 3 bases not matched to a gene. DNA for the CDR3: TGTGCCAGCAGTCCGGGACTAGCGGGAGTCAATGAGCAGTTCTTC. It codes for CASSPGLAGVNEQFF.

This sequence joins TRBV11-2 and TRBJ2-1; D possibly corresponds to TRBD2 (5 bases). Trimming removed 4 bases from V and 3 bases from J, with 16 bases in between. The CDR3 is 16 residues long. Germline loops: CDR1 SGHAT, CDR2 FQNNGV. CDR3 in amino acids: CASSSDPKRIYNEQFF. The CDR3 DNA follows: TGTGCCAGCAGCTCTGACCCCAAGCGGATCTACAATGAGCAGTTCTTC.

The genes are TRBV27 and TRBJ1-1; perhaps TRBD1 as D (6 bases). CDR3 length: 13 residues. The germline V gene has CDR1 MNHEY and CDR2 SMNVEV (reference sequence). The V gene lost 4 bases and the J gene lost 0 bases, with 6 bases spanning the gap. CDR3 in amino acids: CASSYRVNTEAFF. The CDR3, as DNA: TGTGCCAGCAGTTACAGGGTGAACACTGAAGCTTTCTTT.

J is TRBJ2-5 and V is TRBV28, with 9 bases matching TRBD2. This CDR3 spans 15 amino acids. With 1 base clipped from V and 5 bases from J, the junction kept 5 bases outside the gene matches. Germline CDR1 reads MDHEN; CDR2 reads SYDVKM. CDR3 sequence (DNA): TGTGCCAGCAGTTTATTCCCTAGCGGGAAGGAGACCCAGTACTTC. As protein: CASSLFPSGKETQYF.

DNA for the CDR3: TGTGCCAGCAGCTTAGGTCCCGGGACAGTCTACGAGCAGTACTTC. It specifies CASSLGPGTVYEQYF. This chain joins TRBV7-9 and TRBJ2-7, with 7 bases that match TRBD1. The V gene end was trimmed by 1 base and the J gene end by 3 bases; junction bases not matched to a gene: 6. Germline V lookup: CDR1 SEHNR, CDR2 FQNEAQ (reference sequence). The CDR3 has 15 amino acids.

This clone was observed a handful of times. The V and J genes are TRBV6-1 and TRBJ1-1; TRBD1 is a possible D gene (5 bases). Germline V gene sequence: CDR1 MNHNS, CDR2 SASEGT. V shed 4 bases and J shed 4 bases, with 16 bases lying between them. The CDR3 runs 15 residues. The CDR3 DNA follows: TGTGCCAGCAGTGTGGCAGGGTTTATGTCCACTGAAGCTTTCTTT. As protein: CASSVAGFMSTEAFF.

The chain combines TRBV12-2 with TRBJ1-3; the tabulated D call, TRBD1, remains unverified against the DNA. TRBV12-2 is recorded as a pseudogene. CDR3 length: 14 amino acids. This CDR3 is CASFWAGAGNTIYF. The CDR3 DNA reads TGTGCAAGCTTCTGGGCAGGGGCTGGAAACACCATATATTTT.

The chain is built from TRBV2 and TRBJ1-2; D uncertain. The V and J ends lost 6 bases and 4 bases respectively, with 18 bases between them. The CDR3 totals 15 residues. CDR1 SNHLY and CDR2 FYNNEI come from the germline V gene. The CDR3 DNA follows: TGTGCCAGCAGACAATCTCTGCGGTCTACCTATGGCTACACCTTC. It translates to CASRQSLRSTYGYTF. The full variable domain, in which reference TRBV2 and TRBJ1-2 provide the parts outside the CDR3, is EPEVTQTPSHQVTQMGQEVILRCVPISNHLYFYWYRQILGQKVEFLVSFYNNEISEKSEIFDDQFSVERPDGSNFTLKIRSTKLEDSAMYFCASRQSLRSTYGYTFGSGTRLTVV.

As DNA, the CDR3 is TGTGCCATCAGTGGTCCCGGGACAGGGAATGAGCAGTTCTTC. This codes for CAISGPGTGNEQFF. The J gene is TRBJ2-1, the V gene TRBV10-3; 9 bases line up with TRBD1. Per the germline V gene, CDR1 is ENHRY and CDR2 is SYGVKD. The CDR3 has 14 residues. Trimming cost V 4 bases and J 7 bases; bases outside gene matches: 5.

The chain is built from TRBV5-8 and TRBJ1-1, with D maybe TRBD1 (5 bases). Germline lookup yields CDR1 SGHTS and CDR2 YDEGEE. V was clipped by 4 bases and J by 5 bases, with 18 bases between them. The CDR3 consists of 15 residues. CDR3 coding DNA: TGTGCCAGCAGCAGGGTGGGACTTTATGAAACTGAAGCTTTCTTT. This sequence encodes CASSRVGLYETEAFF.

This clone has only a few counts. The gene calls are TRBV5-4 and TRBJ2-7; possible D gene TRBD1, 6 bases. Germline V gives CDR1 SGHNT, CDR2 YYREEE (reference sequence). Trimming took 1 base from V and 6 from J, leaving 26 bases between them. The CDR3 is made up of 18 amino acids. In nucleotides, the CDR3 is TGTGCCAGCAGCTTGCGCGTTACCCGGACAGTTCGGGGTCTCGAGCAGTACTTC. It is translated as CASSLRVTRTVRGLEQYF. Full variable domain (outside the CDR3, taken from reference TRBV5-4 and TRBJ2-7): ETGVTQSPTHLIKTRGQQVTLRCSSQSGHNTVSWYQQALGQGPQFIFQYYREEENGRGNFPPRFSGLQFPNYSSELNVNALELDDSALYLCASSLRVTRTVRGLEQYFGPGTRLTVT.

This clone was recorded once. The chain is built from TRBV18 and TRBJ2-7, with 9 positions matching TRBD2. V shed 3 bases and J 5 bases; nucleotides not matched to a gene: 5. Looked up from germline, CDR1 is KGHSH and CDR2 is LQKENI. The CDR3 loop spans 14 amino acids. CDR3 loop: CASSPLAGLNEQYF. CDR3 DNA sequence: TGTGCCAGCTCACCTCTAGCGGGGTTAAACGAGCAGTACTTC.

The chain couples TRBV11-1 to TRBJ2-1; 12 bases map to TRBD2. Germline-derived CDR1 and CDR2 are SGHAT and FQDESV (reference sequence). This CDR3 has 17 amino acids. J lost 6 bases, V lost 2 bases, and 8 bases had no gene match. The CDR3 here is CASSLWVTSGGGNEQFF. In nucleotides, the CDR3 is TGTGCCAGCAGCTTATGGGTGACTAGCGGGGGAGGCAATGAGCAGTTCTTC.

This clone was counted only a few times. The chain couples TRBV5-1 to TRBJ1-1, with D possibly being TRBD1 (6 bases). CDR1 SGHRS and CDR2 YFSETQ come from the germline V gene. The CDR3 has 12 amino acids. The ends were cut back, 8 bases at V and 1 base at J, with 9 bases in the middle. This CDR3 reads CASGGQNTEAFF. The CDR3 DNA reads TGCGCCAGTGGGGGACAGAACACTGAAGCTTTCTTT.

CDR3 coding DNA: TGCGCCAGCAGCCGGGCGGGGAGCTCCTACAATGAGCAGTTCTTC. Translated: CASSRAGSSYNEQFF. The V and J genes are TRBV4-1 and TRBJ2-1; D may be TRBD2 (6 bases). V was clipped by 4 bases and J by 0 bases, with 10 bases between them. Germline V gene lookup returns CDR1 MGHRA and CDR2 YSYEKL. The CDR3 runs to 15 residues.

The V gene is TRBV6-1, the J gene TRBJ2-7; D is undetermined. Trimming left V 2 bases short and J 1 base short, with 12 bases between. CDR1 and CDR2 (germline): MNHNS, SASEGT. There are 15 residues in the CDR3. In DNA form, the CDR3 reads TGTGCCAGCAGTGAAACAGCCTCGTCTTCCTACGAGCAGTACTTC. Translated: CASSETASSSYEQYF.

This rearrangement joins TRBV15 to TRBJ1-5; no reliable D call. The CDR3 sequence is 15 residues long. Germline V gives CDR1 LNHNV, CDR2 YYDKDF (reference sequence). V lost 1 base, J lost 0 bases, and 7 bases lay in between. The CDR3 DNA sequence: TGTGCCACCAGCAGAGGACTACTTAGCAATCAGCCCCAGCATTTT. It translates to CATSRGLLSNQPQHF.

V is TRBV28 and J is TRBJ2-7; 9 nucleotides align to TRBD2. Trimming took 4 bases from V and 1 from J; bases not matched to a gene: 5. This CDR3 comprises 15 residues. The germline V gene has CDR1 MDHEN and CDR2 SYDVKM. The CDR3 loop reads CASSSLTSGSYEQYF. Written as DNA, the CDR3 is TGTGCCAGCAGTTCATTGACTAGCGGATCCTACGAGCAGTACTTC.

The chain couples TRBV10-3 to TRBJ2-5, with TRBD2 as a possible D gene (6 bases). Looked up from germline, CDR1 is ENHRY and CDR2 is SYGVKD. V lost 10 bases and J lost 3, with 9 bases in between. This CDR3 comprises 11 residues. The CDR3 nucleotides read TGTGCCACCGGGACTGAAGAGACCCAGTACTTC. This translates into CATGTEETQYF.

This chain joins TRBV25-1 and TRBJ2-3; 8 bases line up with TRBD1. The V and J ends lost 3 bases and 2 bases, in that order; junction bases with no gene match: 1. CDR3 length: 14 amino acids. CDR1 and CDR2 (germline): MGHDK, SYGVNS. This CDR3 reads CASSETGATDTQYF. The CDR3 region has the DNA TGTGCCAGCAGTGAGACAGGGGCCACAGATACGCAGTATTTT.

The chain uses TRBV6-1 and TRBJ2-7; 7 nucleotides align to TRBD1. The germline V gene has CDR1 MNHNS and CDR2 SASEGT. J gave up 3 bases and V 7 bases, and 9 bases lay outside the gene matches. This CDR3 has 14 amino acids. CDR3 sequence: CASTDRVEGYEQYF. CDR3 DNA sequence: TGTGCCAGCACAGACAGGGTAGAAGGCTACGAGCAGTACTTC.

The V call is TRBV6-1, the J call TRBJ2-1; 11 bases are a match to TRBD2. The CDR3 has 18 amino acids. The germline CDR1 and CDR2 sequences are MNHNS and SASEGT. The trim removed 2 bases at V and 5 bases at J, leaving 11 bases unmatched. For the CDR3, the DNA is TGTGCCAGCAGTGAATGGGGGACTAGCGGATTATGGGACAATGAGCAGTTCTTC. Amino acid sequence: CASSEWGTSGLWDNEQFF.

The chain has TRBV5-1 and TRBJ2-1; 10 nucleotides align to TRBD2. The CDR3 loop spans 14 amino acids. The V and J ends lost 4 bases and 7 bases, in that order; junction bases with no gene match: 5. Germline CDR1 and CDR2: SGHRS and YFSETQ. The CDR3 DNA is TGCGCCAGCAGCCTCGGGACTAGCGCAAATGAGCAGTTCTTC. Protein product: CASSLGTSANEQFF.

This chain joins TRBV4-1 and TRBJ2-5; 7 nucleotides agree with TRBD2. The CDR3 is 14 amino acids. Trimming took 5 bases from V and 1 from J; bases not matched to a gene: 4. The V gene's germline CDR1 is MGHRA and CDR2 YSYEKL. The CDR3 is CASSNGGFQETQYF. The CDR3 DNA follows: TGCGCCAGCAGCAACGGGGGGTTCCAAGAGACCCAGTACTTC.

V is TRBV18 and J is TRBJ2-3; D gene uncertain. Germline-derived CDR1 and CDR2 are KGHSH and LQKENI. The CDR3 has 15 amino acids. V was cut by 3 bases and J by 2 bases, with 12 bases left in between. CDR3 protein: CASSPIAPATDTQYF. In DNA, the CDR3 is TGTGCCAGCTCACCGATAGCCCCTGCCACAGATACGCAGTATTTT.

The V call is TRBV15, the J call TRBJ1-5; D gene ambiguous. V lost 0 bases to trimming and J lost 4 bases, with 10 bases between them. From germline, CDR1 is LNHNV and CDR2 YYDKDF (reference sequence). The CDR3 has 15 residues. CDR3: CATSRDSGRNQPQHF. DNA of the CDR3: TGTGCCACCAGCAGAGATTCGGGAAGGAATCAGCCCCAGCATTTT.

The J gene is TRBJ1-2, the V gene TRBV9, with unresolved D. Trimming left V 0 bases short and J 0 bases short, with 12 bases between. CDR3 size: 16 residues. The germline V gene encodes CDR1 SGDLS and CDR2 YYNGEE. The CDR3 region has the DNA TGTGCCAGCAGCGTAGGGCCTCTAGCGGCTAACTATGGCTACACCTTC. It specifies CASSVGPLAANYGYTF.